This T cell receptor beta chain was documented in a study of regulatory T cells in long-lasting Graves disease (dated by TCRdb to the early 2020s). Turning to the overall study: To count as having persistent Graves' disease, a patient had to have received antithyroid drug treatment for over 5 years with TSH receptor autoantibodies remaining persistently positive. Peripheral blood TCR sequencing and RNA sequencing compared persistent Graves' disease patients with newly diagnosed Graves' disease patients. The study took place in China and was registered as a clinical trial. A total of approximately 35 samples were covered by TCR sequencing, comprising roughly 13 persistent and approximately 20 newly diagnosed Graves' disease patients. Persistent Graves' disease patients in the clinical cohort had taken antithyroid drugs for roughly ten years on average. The paper's findings and limits, for the study overall: Only peripheral blood was studied, because thyroid tissue, the primary lesion, was inaccessible. The authors acknowledged the small sample size as a limitation that may reduce accuracy. Compared with newly diagnosed patients, persistent Graves' disease patients had lower TCR Shannon entropy and fewer highly expanded clones, which suggests clonal expansion. Preferential use of TRBV28, TRBJ1-2 and TRBJ2-5 was observed in persistent disease, whereas TRBV20-1 and TRBJ2-1 were favored in newly diagnosed disease. A larger number of public clonotypes was shared among persistent patients (2,741) than among newly diagnosed patients (around 970). Only the TCR beta chain was sequenced and analyzed.

There are a few counts of this clonotype. Its antigen is not yet known. Base quality data are lacking; no much larger clone is found one base away. Sample time point, as interpreted from the label and publication: persistent/refractory GD, antithyroid drugs over 5 years with positive TRAb. For both TCR sequencing and RNA sequencing, RNA was extracted from PBMCs using TRIzol. The diagnosis of Graves' disease was made according to American Thyroid Association guidelines. Recruitment of patients was carried out at an endocrinology department in Xi'an, China. Each patient gave around 9.2 milliliters of peripheral blood, collected in an EDTA anticoagulant tube. Ficoll Paque Plus density gradient separation was used to isolate PBMCs, and no further T cell sorting was done. RNA quality was checked with an Agilent 2100 Bioanalyzer and agarose gel, and concentration with a NanoDrop 2000. The library relied on multiplex PCR. Data came from an Illumina HiSeq 4000. iRepertoire HTBI primers and Arm-PCR amplification of CDR3 regions were used to construct TCR beta libraries. Gel purification was performed on PCR products prior to sequencing. Under the source paper's analysis protocol: Gene usage analysis of CDR3 amino acid clonotypes relied on the 62 TRBV and more than twelve TRBJ segments identified across samples. Filtered high-quality paired reads were merged into contigs using COPE and FqMerger. BLAST was used to align contigs to IMGT TRBV, TRBD and TRBJ reference genes, with CDR3 defined following IMGT. Clonotypes above 0.1% frequency were classified as highly expanded clones. Repertoire diversity was measured by Shannon entropy, and V-J evenness by the Gini coefficient. A clonotype was considered public if more than one individual shared it. The public reads were quality trimmed at Q25 with fastp and then assembled into clones with MiXCR by TCRdb, keeping productive beta chains. Rows merge per CDR3 protein into single entries with the most common DNA and genes. What appears here as the V and J calls and clone size reflects TCRdb's work, not the paper's. The table for this sample lists roughly 360,000 distinct CDR3 sequences; less than 30% of them were counted only once. The top ten clones comprise around 30% of the sample.

The CDR3 holds 13 amino acids from the cysteine to the phenylalanine. CDR3 DNA only is kept here, 39 bases in frame from base 1. V and J are trimmed by 5 bases and 3 bases, and the gene matches miss 2 bases of the junction. CDR1 and CDR2 are read off the germline V gene as SQVTM and ANQGSEA. The material was peripheral blood mononuclear cells (PBMCs), obtained when the disease was refractory, from a patient treated with antithyroid drugs. The rearrangement combines TRBV29-1 with TRBJ2-2; 8 central bases correspond to TRBD1. This receptor was taken from a woman aged 40 to 55 with Graves disease. Donor details come from another sample of the same person, matched by shared clones. The CDR3 loop reads CSVSGGDTGELFF. The nucleotide sequence is TGCAGCGTTTCAGGGGGCGACACCGGGGAGCTGTTTTTT.